The 13 T cell receptor beta chains presented below share a single source sample, sequenced in a study of cytomegalovirus exposure and HLA in healthy donors. PCR employed 60 Vbeta and 13 Jbeta primers. TCRdb keeps only in-frame clones here, not all; method: immunoSEQ multiplex PCR. The data show roughly 200,000 clones, with 78% seen just once and about 3.1% held by the top ten. Material: PBMCs. These receptors originate from a female donor in good health and CMV-seronegative.

The CDR3 bases are TGTGCCAGCAGCCAGACACACAGGGGATATGGTGAAAAACTGTTTTTT. It codes for CASSQTHRGYGEKLFF. The chain joins TRBV14 to TRBJ1-4; 7 nucleotides align to TRBD1. The V gene end was trimmed by 3 bases and the J gene end by 7 bases; junction bases not matched to a gene: 11. Germline V CDR1 and CDR2: SGHDN, FVKESK. The CDR3 runs to 16 residues.

This clone was picked up one time. V usage is TRBV9 and J usage is TRBJ2-7; D unclear. This CDR3 is built from 13 residues. The germline gives CDR1 SGDLS, CDR2 YYNGEE. Trimming stripped 0 bases from V and 3 bases from J, with 7 bases between. CDR3 nucleotide sequence: TGTGCCAGCAGCGTAGACCCTATCTACGAGCAGTACTTC. Residues: CASSVDPIYEQYF.

This clone has a single count. V is TRBV6-5 and J is TRBJ2-7; TRBD2 matches at 8 bases. The germline V gene encodes CDR1 MNHEY and CDR2 SVGAGI. The CDR3 length is 13 residues. V shed 11 bases, J shed 3 bases, and the junction held 9 bases outside the gene matches. CDR3 bases: TGTGCCGTGGTAGCTAGCGGGCGCTACGAGCAGTACTTC. As protein: CAVVASGRYEQYF.

The CDR3 DNA sequence: TGCAGCGGGGAAGGGGGGGGGCCGAATACGCAGTATTTT. This gives the protein CSGEGGGPNTQYF. The J gene is TRBJ2-3, the V gene TRBV29-1; D might be TRBD2 (7 bases). Germline V CDR1 and CDR2: SQVTM, ANQGSEA. The ends were cut back, 7 bases at V and 7 bases at J, with 18 bases in the middle. The CDR3 is made up of 13 amino acids.

This chain connects TRBV27 to TRBJ1-5, with D possibly being TRBD1 (6 bases). The ends were cut back, 5 bases at V and 2 bases at J, with 13 bases in the middle. Germline V CDR1 and CDR2: MNHEY, SMNVEV (reference sequence). The CDR3 runs 15 residues. For the CDR3, the DNA is TGTGCCAGCAGTACATACAGGGCTGGCAATCAGCCCCAGCATTTT. It yields the protein CASSTYRAGNQPQHF.

The V call is TRBV5-1, the J call TRBJ1-2; 8 positions match TRBD1. The V gene end was trimmed by 4 bases and the J gene end by 8 bases; junction bases not matched to a gene: 7. Germline CDR1 is SGHRS and CDR2 is YFSETQ. This CDR3 is built from 13 residues. DNA of the CDR3: TGCGCCAGCAGCCCCGACGGGACAGGCGGCTACACCTTC. It specifies CASSPDGTGGYTF.

The chain carries TRBV25-1 and TRBJ1-6; 7 nucleotides align to TRBD1. CDR1 is MGHDK and CDR2 is SYGVNS in the germline V gene. The length of the CDR3 is 15 residues. The trim removed 4 bases at V and 4 bases at J, leaving 4 bases unmatched. The CDR3 is CASSATGIYNSPLHF. CDR3 sequence (DNA): TGTGCCAGCAGTGCGACAGGGATTTATAATTCACCCCTCCACTTT.

The rearrangement uses TRBV27 and TRBJ1-4, with D uncertain. Per germline, CDR1 MNHEY and CDR2 SMNVEV (reference sequence). V lost 4 bases and J 7 bases, leaving 10 bases between the germline ends. The length of the CDR3 is 13 residues. The CDR3 here is CASSYPGSEKLFF. CDR3 sequence (DNA): TGTGCCAGCAGTTATCCTGGGAGTGAAAAACTGTTTTTT.

V is TRBV2 and J is TRBJ2-1; 13 nucleotides line up with TRBD2. The V segment lost 3 bases and the J segment 4 bases; nucleotides outside the gene matches: 3. The CDR3 spans 16 residues. Germline V gene sequence: CDR1 SNHLY, CDR2 FYNNEI. This CDR3 is CASSEGLAGPYNEQFF. The DNA for the CDR3 is TGTGCCAGCAGTGAGGGACTAGCGGGACCTTACAATGAGCAGTTCTTC.

Here the CDR3 reads CASSFSTGYEQYF. The CDR3 DNA follows: TGTGCCAGCAGCTTCTCCACGGGCTACGAGCAGTACTTC. The chain carries TRBV7-3 and TRBJ2-7; unclear D gene. CDR1 is SGHTA and CDR2 is FQGTGA in the germline V gene. V was trimmed by 3 bases and J by 3 bases, leaving 9 bases between them. This CDR3 has 13 amino acids.

This clone was picked up a small number of times. At one end the junction does not follow the germline gene, possibly because of a read error. The chain combines TRBV7-7 with TRBJ2-4; 10 bases are shared with TRBD1. The CDR3 has 14 amino acids. From germline, CDR1 is SSHAT and CDR2 FNYEAQ (reference sequence). The chain's CDR3 is CASSEGQGSFIQYF. The CDR3 nucleotides are TGTGCTAGCAGCGAGGGACAGGGGTCTTTCATTCAGTACTTC.

The chain carries TRBV7-8 and TRBJ2-5; weak D call: TRBD1 (6 bases). Trimming took off 5 bases at V and 4 bases at J, with 20 bases between the two ends. CDR3 length equals 16 residues. Germline V gene lookup returns CDR1 SGHVS and CDR2 FQNEAQ. The CDR3 DNA reads as TGTGCCAGCAGCACCGAAGGGGGACACCGAGGAGAGACCCAGTACTTC. Translating it yields CASSTEGGHRGETQYF. Full variable domain (rest looked up from reference TRBV7-8 and TRBJ2-5): GAGVSQSPRYKVAKRGQDVALRCDPISGHVSLFWYQQALGQGPEFLTYFQNEAQLDKSGLPSDRFFAERPEGSVSTLKIQRTQQEDSAVYLCASSTEGGHRGETQYFGPGTRLLVL.

CDR3 coding DNA: TGTGCCAGCAGTGATTCCGGGACAGGGAACACTGAAGCTTTCTTT. Its protein product is CASSDSGTGNTEAFF. The chain carries TRBV25-1 and TRBJ1-1, with 8 bases matching TRBD1. The length of the CDR3 is 15 residues. Germline loops: CDR1 MGHDK, CDR2 SYGVNS. V lost 3 bases and J lost 1; bases outside the gene matches: 4.